The 16 T cell receptor beta chains below come from one sample, sequenced in a study of blood T cell repertoires in COVID-19. Sequencing was performed with immunoSEQ multiplex PCR; in TCRdb, only in-frame clones are kept and a portion is missing. The table has over 45,000 clones, 81% seen once. Sequenced: peripheral blood. These receptors all stem from a woman over 75 with active or convalescent COVID-19.

The chain uses TRBV19 and TRBJ2-1, with D unresolved. Trimming took off 7 bases at V and 10 bases at J, with 17 bases between the two ends. The CDR3 contains 13 residues. In germline, CDR1 is LNHDA, CDR2 SQIVND (reference sequence). CDR3 coding DNA: TGTGCCAGTACCGCGCGGCGGAATGGGGAGCAGTTCTTC. Its translation is CASTARRNGEQFF.

The genes are TRBV19 and TRBJ2-3, with TRBD2 matching 12 bases. V dropped 5 bases and J dropped 6; count of bases not matched to a gene: 6. CDR1 LNHDA and CDR2 SQIVND come from the germline V gene (reference sequence). This CDR3 contains 15 residues. The CDR3 bases are TGTGCCAGTAGTGTTCTAGCGGGGGGGTACGATACGCAGTATTTT. Its translation is CASSVLAGGYDTQYF.

The rearrangement uses TRBV4-3 and TRBJ2-5; 8 nucleotides match TRBD2. This CDR3 is built from 16 residues. CDR1 and CDR2 (germline): LGHNA, YSLEER. V was pared by 4 bases and J by 6 bases, with 13 bases of the junction left unmatched. CDR3 loop: CASSPLAGTGLQTQYF. DNA of the CDR3: TGCGCCAGCAGCCCGTTAGCGGGGACGGGTTTACAGACCCAGTACTTC.

The rearrangement links TRBV6-5 to TRBJ1-4; D possibly corresponds to TRBD1 (6 bases). This CDR3 spans 15 amino acids. Trimming pared 4 bases from V and 4 bases from J, leaving 13 bases between. CDR1 MNHEY and CDR2 SVGAGI come from the germline V gene. DNA of the CDR3: TGTGCCAGCAGTTCTAGACAGGCCATTAATGAAAAACTGTTTTTT. This gives the protein CASSSRQAINEKLFF.

This chain joins TRBV24-1 and TRBJ1-2; TRBD1 is a possible D gene (6 bases). The CDR3 totals 14 residues. The germline V gene has CDR1 KGHDR and CDR2 SFDVKD. The V end lost 2 bases, the J end lost 8 bases, and 14 bases lay between the germline ends. Here the CDR3 DNA reads TGTGCCACCAGTGATTCCGTACGAGGGGGAGGCTACACCTTC. This codes for CATSDSVRGGGYTF.

This chain joins TRBV3-1 (or the pseudogene TRBV3-2) and TRBJ1-3; no clear D. The V end lost 7 bases, the J end lost 0 bases, and 19 bases lay between the germline ends. The CDR3 has 17 residues. Germline V lookup: CDR1 LGHDT, CDR2 YNNKEL (reference sequence). CDR3 loop: CASTHSIRLDSGNTIYF. The CDR3 DNA sequence: TGTGCCAGCACCCATTCGATCCGACTAGACTCTGGAAACACCATATATTTT.

The chain employs TRBV7-9 and TRBJ2-1, with 8 bases that match TRBD2. Germline trimming cut 5 bases from V and 5 bases from J; bases unmatched to any gene: 11. The V gene's germline CDR1 is SEHNR and CDR2 FQNEAQ (reference sequence). This CDR3 has 16 amino acids. Here the CDR3 DNA reads TGTGCCAGCAGCCCACCGGGCCTAGCGGGCAACAATGAGCAGTTCTTC. Translating it yields CASSPPGLAGNNEQFF.

The chain carries TRBV4-3 and TRBJ2-3; tentative D call: TRBD1 (6 bases). The CDR3 is 17 residues long. Trimming took 0 bases from V and 2 from J, leaving 15 bases between them. CDR1 LGHNA and CDR2 YSLEER come from the germline V gene. CDR3: CASSQEGGPVTTDTQYF. In DNA, the CDR3 is TGCGCCAGCAGCCAAGAAGGGGGTCCGGTAACCACAGATACGCAGTATTTT.

J is TRBJ2-2 and V is TRBV19; TRBD2 matches 7 bases. Germline V gene lookup returns CDR1 LNHDA and CDR2 SQIVND (reference sequence). This CDR3 has 15 amino acids. V dropped 7 bases and J dropped 2; count of bases not matched to a gene: 7. The CDR3 here is CASKTPSGNTGELFF. The CDR3 DNA follows: TGTGCCAGTAAGACCCCTAGCGGAAACACCGGGGAGCTGTTTTTT.

V usage is TRBV24-1 and J usage is TRBJ1-1, with D possibly being TRBD1 (5 bases). The germline V gene has CDR1 KGHDR and CDR2 SFDVKD. V was clipped by 5 bases and J by 4 bases, with 10 bases between them. This CDR3 has 13 residues. CDR3 bases: TGTGCCACCAGTGTTGGAGGGGCCACTGAAGCTTTCTTT. This codes for CATSVGGATEAFF.

The chain links TRBV6-5 to TRBJ1-2; 11 nucleotides line up with TRBD1. V lost 5 bases and J lost 2; bases outside the gene matches: 1. The CDR3 has 14 residues. Germline V gene lookup returns CDR1 MNHEY and CDR2 SVGAGI. DNA for the CDR3: TGTGCCAGCAGTCGGACAGGGGGCAACTATGGCTACACCTTC. Translating gives CASSRTGGNYGYTF.

The V call is TRBV7-2, the J call TRBJ2-2; a weak D match, TRBD1 (7 bases). From germline, CDR1 is SGHTA and CDR2 FQGNSA. Trimming took off 4 bases at V and 4 bases at J, with 10 bases between the two ends. This CDR3 spans 14 amino acids. The CDR3 reads CASSSQGGTGELFF. The CDR3, as DNA: TGTGCCAGCAGCTCCCAGGGGGGCACCGGGGAGCTGTTTTTT.

The rearrangement links TRBV18 to TRBJ2-7; the D gene is possibly TRBD2 (6 bases). The CDR3 is 15 residues long. Trimming removed 2 bases from V and 6 bases from J, with 17 bases in between. Germline V lookup: CDR1 KGHSH, CDR2 LQKENI. CDR3 DNA sequence: TGTGCCAGCTCACCAGGAGGGGCCCGATCTCCCGAGCAGTACTTC. Encoded protein: CASSPGGARSPEQYF.

V gene TRBV3-1 (or the pseudogene TRBV3-2) combines with J gene TRBJ1-2; maybe TRBD1 (6 bases). This CDR3 has 15 amino acids. Deletions cut 4 bases from V and 7 bases from J, with 19 bases between. Germline V lookup: CDR1 LGHDT, CDR2 YNNKEL (reference sequence). CDR3: CASSPLAGALFGYTF. CDR3 nucleotide sequence: TGTGCCAGCAGCCCCCTAGCAGGGGCCCTGTTTGGCTACACCTTC.

The CDR3 sequence is CASSESGVQPQHF. CDR3 coding DNA: TGTGCCAGCAGTGAGAGCGGGGTCCAGCCCCAGCATTTT. The rearrangement links TRBV6-1 to TRBJ1-5; D remains ambiguous. Germline assignment: CDR1 MNHNS and CDR2 SASEGT. The CDR3 is 13 residues long. V was cut by 3 bases and J by 7 bases, with 10 bases left in between.

The genes are TRBV27 and TRBJ1-2, with D unclear. This CDR3 has 12 residues. Germline CDR1 MNHEY, CDR2 SMNVEV (reference sequence). V was shortened by 1 base and J by 6 bases, with 6 bases between the two germline ends. The CDR3 coding sequence is TGTGCCAGCAGTTTATGGCAGGATGGCTACACCTTC. It is translated as CASSLWQDGYTF.